The 29 T cell receptor beta chains listed next were all sequenced from one sample in a study of control samples from healthy donors and cancer patients. Only in-frame clones appear in the TCRdb table, and some are missing; sequencing was by immunoSEQ multiplex PCR. The top ten clones hold roughly 0.8% of a sample with some 49,000 clones, over 85% of them seen once. Sequenced input: PBMCs. The origin of the receptors is a man aged 30-40 years with colorectal cancer.

This rearrangement joins TRBV19 to TRBJ2-1; D gene unclear. The CDR3 has 15 amino acids. Trimming shortened V by 9 bases and J by 9 bases, and 24 bases separated the two germline ends. Per the germline V gene, CDR1 is LNHDA and CDR2 is SQIVND (reference sequence). The CDR3 spells CASSIPRPGPGEQFF. CDR3 sequence (DNA): TGTGCCAGCTCAATTCCGAGACCGGGCCCAGGTGAGCAGTTCTTC.

The chain is built from TRBV6-2 or TRBV6-3 and TRBJ1-2; 9 bases line up with TRBD1. Germline CDR1 and CDR2: MNHEY and SVGEGT. The CDR3 totals 15 residues. V lost 6 bases, J lost 4 bases, and 9 bases stayed unmatched. CDR3 protein: CASSRTGAEGYGYTF. In DNA, the CDR3 is TGTGCCAGCAGCAGGACAGGGGCGGAGGGCTATGGCTACACCTTC.

CDR3 sequence (DNA): TGTGCCACCAGCGAAGGGGCCGGGCCACCCCTTTATAGCAATCAGCCCCAGCATTTT. Its protein product is CATSEGAGPPLYSNQPQHF. The V call is TRBV24-1, the J call TRBJ1-5; possible D gene TRBD1, 5 bases. Germline CDR1 is KGHDR and CDR2 is SFDVKD. The germline V and J ends were trimmed by 7 bases and 0 bases, with 24 bases remaining between them. The CDR3 loop spans 19 amino acids.

The chain carries TRBV6-2 or TRBV6-3 and TRBJ1-5; no clear D. Germline V lookup: CDR1 MNHEY, CDR2 SVGEGT. The CDR3 runs to 12 residues. V was pared by 4 bases and J by 11 bases, with 12 bases between. CDR3 sequence reads: CASSSWLSAQHF. In nucleotides, the CDR3 is TGTGCCAGCAGTTCCTGGTTATCAGCCCAGCATTTT.

The chain is built from TRBV7-2 and TRBJ2-7; tentative D call: TRBD1 (5 bases). With 1 base removed from V and 4 bases from J, the gap between germline ends came to 11 bases. Germline lookup yields CDR1 SGHTA and CDR2 FQGNSA. The CDR3 spans 14 residues. The CDR3 sequence: CASSLGRQGYEQYF. DNA for the CDR3: TGTGCCAGCAGCTTAGGGCGGCAGGGTTACGAGCAGTACTTC.

This chain joins TRBV5-8 and TRBJ1-3, with TRBD1 identical over 9 bases. Germline V CDR1 and CDR2: SGHTS, YDEGEE. This CDR3 has 15 residues. J gave up 2 bases and V 5 bases, and 5 bases lay outside the gene matches. The CDR3 loop is CASSFRQGAGNTIYF. The CDR3 DNA sequence: TGTGCCAGCAGTTTTAGACAGGGGGCTGGAAACACCATATATTTT.

The CDR3 protein is CASSVGTVAGETQYF. The CDR3 DNA sequence: TGTGCCAGCAGCGTAGGGACAGTAGCGGGAGAGACCCAGTACTTC. The chain uses TRBV9 and TRBJ2-5, with D maybe TRBD2 (7 bases). The CDR3 spans 15 residues. Germline V lookup: CDR1 SGDLS, CDR2 YYNGEE. Deletions cut 0 bases from V and 4 bases from J, with 13 bases between.

Worth noting for this clone: Germline and junction disagree at one end, which may indicate a read error. J is TRBJ1-5 and V is TRBV5-8; D not certain. The CDR3 extends over 15 amino acids. Germline V lookup: CDR1 SGHTS, CDR2 YDEGEE. CDR3 DNA: TGTGTCAGCAGCTTGGTAGGGTATGGCAATCAGCCCCAGCATTTT. Encoded protein: CVSSLVGYGNQPQHF.

This chain connects TRBV6-1 to TRBJ2-7; a weak D match, TRBD2 (6 bases). There are 14 residues in the CDR3. Germline CDR1 is MNHNS and CDR2 is SASEGT. V was pared by 3 bases and J by 2 bases, with 11 bases between. The CDR3 protein is CASSDSGRPYEQYF. The CDR3, as DNA: TGTGCCAGCAGTGATTCCGGGAGACCCTACGAGCAGTACTTC.

The chain employs TRBV6-6 and TRBJ1-1; no definite D call. The germline V gene has CDR1 MNHNY and CDR2 SVGAGI (reference sequence). Trimming cost V 2 bases and J 4 bases, with 5 bases left between them. The CDR3 loop spans 12 amino acids. Written as DNA, the CDR3 is TGTGCCAGCAGTTACGCACGCACTGAAGCTTTCTTT. Protein sequence: CASSYARTEAFF.

The chain uses TRBV28 and TRBJ1-5, with 9 nucleotides matching TRBD1. V shed 2 bases, J shed 7 bases, and the junction held 12 bases outside the gene matches. CDR3 size: 17 residues. Germline V gives CDR1 MDHEN, CDR2 SYDVKM. CDR3 DNA sequence: TGTGCCAGCAGTTTAAAGGACAGGGGCCGCGGGAAGCAGCCCCAGCATTTT. This encodes CASSLKDRGRGKQPQHF.

This clone has only one observation. The J gene is TRBJ2-1, the V gene TRBV5-1; no firm D call. Per germline, CDR1 SGHRS and CDR2 YFSETQ. This CDR3 is built from 13 residues. V lost 2 bases and J lost 6, with 9 bases in between. This CDR3 reads CASSLPGGNEQFF. Here the CDR3 DNA reads TGCGCCAGCAGCTTACCCGGCGGCAATGAGCAGTTCTTC.

In its sample, this clone was seen a few times. The chain carries TRBV5-4 and TRBJ1-1; possibly TRBD1 for D (5 bases). CDR1 is SGHNT and CDR2 is YYREEE in the germline V gene (reference sequence). V was clipped by 0 bases and J by 3 bases, with 12 bases between them. The CDR3 covers 15 residues. The CDR3 spells CASSLVMGRDTEAFF. Written as DNA, the CDR3 is TGTGCCAGCAGCTTGGTTATGGGGCGGGACACTGAAGCTTTCTTT.

This rearrangement joins TRBV7-9 to TRBJ2-1; D remains unclear. CDR3 length: 11 amino acids. The germline gives CDR1 SEHNR, CDR2 FQNEAQ (reference sequence). The ends were cut back, 3 bases at V and 7 bases at J, with 4 bases in the middle. Here the CDR3 DNA reads TGTGCCAGCAGCTTCCAGAATGAGCAGTTCTTC. As protein: CASSFQNEQFF. The variable domain in full, completed from reference TRBV7-9 and TRBJ2-1, reads DTGVSQNPRHKITKRGQNVTFRCDPISEHNRLYWYRQTLGQGPEFLTYFQNEAQLEKSRLLSDRFSAERPKGSFSTLEIQRTEQGDSAMYLCASSFQNEQFFGPGTRLTVL.

The rearrangement links TRBV27 to TRBJ2-7; the D gene is possibly TRBD2 (6 bases). The CDR3 length is 14 residues. The V and J ends lost 4 bases and 0 bases respectively, with 10 bases between them. Germline values: CDR1 MNHEY, CDR2 SMNVEV (reference sequence). CDR3 sequence (DNA): TGTGCCAGCAGTTCTTCCGGGGGCTCCTACGAGCAGTACTTC. Amino acids: CASSSSGGSYEQYF.

The chain employs TRBV27 and TRBJ1-1; D is possibly TRBD1 (5 bases). V lost 2 bases and J 0 bases, leaving 13 bases between the germline ends. This CDR3 is 16 amino acids long. From germline, CDR1 is MNHEY and CDR2 SMNVEV (reference sequence). In DNA, the CDR3 is TGTGCCAGCAGTTTAGGGAGGGGTTCAATGAACACTGAAGCTTTCTTT. Translating gives CASSLGRGSMNTEAFF.

The chain recombines TRBV19 with TRBJ2-5; unclear D gene. The length of the CDR3 is 11 residues. In germline, CDR1 is LNHDA, CDR2 SQIVND (reference sequence). The germline V and J ends were trimmed by 5 bases and 7 bases, with 8 bases remaining between them. The CDR3 protein is CASSWSGTQYF. The CDR3 nucleotides read TGTGCCAGTAGTTGGTCCGGGACCCAGTACTTC.

The V gene is TRBV10-3, the J gene TRBJ2-1, with TRBD1 as a possible D gene (6 bases). V dropped 3 bases and J dropped 0 bases, with 12 bases sitting between them. Germline CDR1 and CDR2: ENHRY and SYGVKD. The CDR3 sequence is 16 residues long. The CDR3 here is CAISDWTVSSYNEQFF. The CDR3 nucleotides read TGTGCCATCAGTGATTGGACAGTTAGCTCCTACAATGAGCAGTTCTTC.

The chain has TRBV4-1 and TRBJ2-5, with 9 nucleotides matching TRBD2. This CDR3 has 14 amino acids. Germline V gives CDR1 MGHRA, CDR2 YSYEKL. Trimming at V came to 1 base and at J to 7 bases, leaving 4 bases not matched to a gene. As DNA, the CDR3 is TGCGCCAGCAGCCAAGCTAGCGGGGACTGGACCCAGTACTTC. It yields the protein CASSQASGDWTQYF.

CDR3 sequence reads: CATSATTGGWDQPQHF. The CDR3 DNA reads TGTGCCACCAGTGCCACCACAGGGGGCTGGGACCAGCCCCAGCATTTT. The J gene is TRBJ1-5, the V gene TRBV24-1, with 9 bases lining up with TRBD1. The CDR3 has 16 residues. With 5 bases clipped from V and 7 bases from J, the junction kept 11 bases outside the gene matches. Germline loops: CDR1 KGHDR, CDR2 SFDVKD.

This chain joins TRBV19 and TRBJ2-4, with a tentative D call TRBD1 (6 bases). From germline, CDR1 is LNHDA and CDR2 SQIVND (reference sequence). The V gene lost 1 base and the J gene lost 3 bases, with 13 bases spanning the gap. The CDR3 length is 16 residues. The CDR3 sequence: CASSIVGARGKNIQYF. In nucleotides, the CDR3 is TGTGCCAGTAGTATAGTGGGGGCTAGAGGCAAAAACATTCAGTACTTC.

A single count supports this clone. The chain couples TRBV11-2 to TRBJ2-2; D remains unclear. The CDR3 runs 16 residues. Trimming took 6 bases from V and 4 from J, leaving 18 bases between them. The germline V gene has CDR1 SGHAT and CDR2 FQNNGV. The DNA of the CDR3 is TGTGCCAGCAGTCTAAACCTCCTGTTTAGCACCGGGGAGCTGTTTTTT. It codes for CASSLNLLFSTGELFF.

The chain couples TRBV3-1 (or the pseudogene TRBV3-2) to TRBJ1-1; D gene unclear. With 0 bases removed from V and 9 bases from J, the gap between germline ends came to 14 bases. The CDR3 length is 14 residues. Germline V lookup: CDR1 LGHDT, CDR2 YNNKEL (reference sequence). The CDR3 sequence: CASSQDSRAVQAFF. DNA for the CDR3: TGTGCCAGCAGCCAAGATTCCCGGGCTGTGCAAGCTTTCTTT.

The chain combines TRBV15 with TRBJ2-7; weak D call: TRBD2 (5 bases). Trimming took 5 bases from V and 0 from J, leaving 14 bases between them. The CDR3 consists of 15 residues. From germline, CDR1 is LNHNV and CDR2 YYDKDF (reference sequence). CDR3 amino acids: CATSPERALSYEQYF. The CDR3 nucleotides read TGTGCCACCAGCCCGGAGAGGGCTCTCTCCTACGAGCAGTACTTC. Supplemented by reference TRBV15 and TRBJ2-7, the full variable domain reads DAMVIQNPRYQVTQFGKPVTLSCSQTLNHNVMYWYQQKSSQAPKLLFHYYDKDFNNEADTPDNFQSRRPNTSFCFLDIRSPGLGDTAMYLCATSPERALSYEQYFGPGTRLTVT.

The CDR3 nucleotides read TGTGCCAGTACCGATTGGGGAAGCGGGGGTAACAATGAGCAGTTCTTC. Translating it yields CASTDWGSGGNNEQFF. The chain employs TRBV19 and TRBJ2-1; 8 bases are shared with TRBD2. CDR3 size: 16 residues. The V gene end was trimmed by 7 bases and the J gene end by 5 bases; junction bases not matched to a gene: 13. Germline-derived CDR1 and CDR2 are LNHDA and SQIVND (reference sequence).

The gene calls are TRBV7-9 and TRBJ1-1; D is ambiguous. CDR3 length equals 13 residues. V lost 2 bases, J lost 4 bases, and 8 bases lay in between. The germline gives CDR1 SEHNR, CDR2 FQNEAQ (reference sequence). CDR3 in DNA: TGTGCCAGCAGCTTATTCGGAAGCACTGAAGCTTTCTTT. Its protein product is CASSLFGSTEAFF.

This chain links TRBV3-1 (or the pseudogene TRBV3-2) with TRBJ2-1, with 11 bases aligning to TRBD2. There are 16 residues in the CDR3. The germline V gene encodes CDR1 LGHDT and CDR2 YNNKEL (reference sequence). The trim removed 4 bases at V and 8 bases at J, leaving 10 bases unmatched. CDR3 protein: CASSRSIAGGPDEQFF. Here the CDR3 DNA reads TGTGCCAGCAGCCGATCTATAGCGGGGGGGCCGGATGAGCAGTTCTTC.

CDR3 bases: TGTGCCAGCAGCTCCTTGACGAGGATCGGGGAGCTGTTTTTT. Translating gives CASSSLTRIGELFF. The chain employs TRBV5-5 and TRBJ2-2; no clear D gene. Germline loops: CDR1 SGHKS, CDR2 YYEKEE (reference sequence). Trimming pared 3 bases from V and 7 bases from J, leaving 13 bases between. The CDR3 has 14 residues.

This clone has only a few counts. The V gene is TRBV10-3, the J gene TRBJ1-3; D is unresolved. Trimming left V 4 bases short and J 4 bases short, with 11 bases between. Germline assignment: CDR1 ENHRY and CDR2 SYGVKD. The CDR3 consists of 14 residues. The CDR3 spells CAISGDTTGNTIYF. CDR3 DNA: TGTGCCATCAGTGGTGACACGACAGGAAACACCATATATTTT.